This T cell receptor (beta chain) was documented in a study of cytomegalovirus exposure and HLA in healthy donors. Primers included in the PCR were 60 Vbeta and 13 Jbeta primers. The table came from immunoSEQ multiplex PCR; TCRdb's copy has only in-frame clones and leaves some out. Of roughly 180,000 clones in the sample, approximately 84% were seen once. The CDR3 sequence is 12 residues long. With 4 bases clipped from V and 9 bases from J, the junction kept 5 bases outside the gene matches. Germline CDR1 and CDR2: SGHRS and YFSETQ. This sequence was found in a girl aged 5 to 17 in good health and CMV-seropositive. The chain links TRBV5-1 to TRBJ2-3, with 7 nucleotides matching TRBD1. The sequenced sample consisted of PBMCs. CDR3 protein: CASSTTQGTQYF. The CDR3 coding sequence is TGCGCCAGCAGCACGACACAGGGGACGCAGTATTTT.